This is a list of T cell receptor beta chains from one sample in a study of blood T cell repertoires in COVID-19. Assay: immunoSEQ multiplex PCR; the TCRdb copy retains only in-frame clones and omits some. The repertoire holds under 300,000 clones, with 75% to 90% as singletons. Sequencing was carried out using peripheral blood. These TCRs come from a woman aged 40-49 years with acute or convalescent COVID-19. CDR3s leave out the opening cysteine and the closing phenylalanine or tryptophan. Each record gives: V gene, CDR3 protein.

v_gene: TRBV6-2/TRBV6-3
CDR3aa: ASSYPLNRQGRNEQF

v_gene: TRBV7-9
CDR3aa: ASSLGHSVLDTQY

v_gene: TRBV5-1
CDR3aa: ASSRTGGAYNEQF

v_gene: TRBV7-9
CDR3aa: ASSYTTGAPEKLF

v_gene: TRBV6-6
CDR3aa: ASSYGTGNTEAF

v_gene: TRBV6-1
CDR3aa: ASSALTTLGVDTQY

v_gene: TRBV7-2
CDR3aa: ASSLEGKNIQY

v_gene: TRBV7-8
CDR3aa: ASAQEGLAGARYQETQY

v_gene: TRBV7-2
CDR3aa: ASSLAGGGSPLH

v_gene: TRBV18
CDR3aa: ASSPKGQGSPLH

v_gene: TRBV6-1
CDR3aa: ASSRSGVDYGYT

v_gene: TRBV6-5
CDR3aa: ASSYVASGNEQF

v_gene: TRBV20-1
CDR3aa: SANRDKTIY

v_gene: TRBV13
CDR3aa: ASSGGQGPSPGNEKLF

v_gene: TRBV18
CDR3aa: ASSIRTVGNTEAF

v_gene: TRBV28
CDR3aa: ASTDSTTGELF

v_gene: TRBV6-1
CDR3aa: ASSEILAGATDTQY

v_gene: TRBV5-5
CDR3aa: ASSLNPGSPGSPLH

v_gene: TRBV5-1
CDR3aa: ASSSGRPGYGYT

v_gene: TRBV5-4
CDR3aa: ASRTDLNTEAF

v_gene: TRBV5-1
CDR3aa: ASSPAQGLNTEAF

v_gene: TRBV11-2
CDR3aa: ASGGPGLGTQY

v_gene: TRBV4-2
CDR3aa: ASSQGSRGNTIY

v_gene: TRBV4-1
CDR3aa: ASSHRLATPIGNTIY

v_gene: TRBV5-1
CDR3aa: ASSVRAGTEAF